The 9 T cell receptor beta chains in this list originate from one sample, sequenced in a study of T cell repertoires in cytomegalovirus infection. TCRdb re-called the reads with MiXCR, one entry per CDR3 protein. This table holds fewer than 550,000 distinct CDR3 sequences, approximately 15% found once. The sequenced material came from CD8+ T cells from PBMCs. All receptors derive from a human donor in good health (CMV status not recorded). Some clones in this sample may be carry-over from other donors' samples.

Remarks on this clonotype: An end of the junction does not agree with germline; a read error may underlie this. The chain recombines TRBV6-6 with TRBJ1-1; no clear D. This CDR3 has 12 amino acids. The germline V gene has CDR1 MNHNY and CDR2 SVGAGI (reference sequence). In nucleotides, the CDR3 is TGTGCAAGCGTCACGGGTAACACTGCAGCTTTCTTT. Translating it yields CASVTGNTAAFF.

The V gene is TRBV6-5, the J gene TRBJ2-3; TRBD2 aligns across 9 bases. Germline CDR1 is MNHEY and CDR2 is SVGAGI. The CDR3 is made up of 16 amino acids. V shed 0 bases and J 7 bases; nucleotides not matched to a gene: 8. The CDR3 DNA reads TGTGCCAGCAGTTACTCTATAGCGGGGGAAATGAATACGCAGTATTTT. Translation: CASSYSIAGEMNTQYF.

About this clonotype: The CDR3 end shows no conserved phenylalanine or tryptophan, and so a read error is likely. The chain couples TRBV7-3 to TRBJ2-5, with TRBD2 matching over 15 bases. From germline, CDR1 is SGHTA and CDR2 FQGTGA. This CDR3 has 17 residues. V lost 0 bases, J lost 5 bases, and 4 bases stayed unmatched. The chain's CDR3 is CASSLTGLAGGQETQYL. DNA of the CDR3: TGTGCCAGCAGCTTAACCGGACTAGCGGGGGGGCAGGAGACCCAGTACCTC.

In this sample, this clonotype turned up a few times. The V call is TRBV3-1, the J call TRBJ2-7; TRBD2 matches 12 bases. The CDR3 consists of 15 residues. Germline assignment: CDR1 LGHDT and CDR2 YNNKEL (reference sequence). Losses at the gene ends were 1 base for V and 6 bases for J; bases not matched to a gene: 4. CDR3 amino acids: CASSQGLAGAIEQYF. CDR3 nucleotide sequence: TGTGCCAGCAGCCAAGGACTAGCGGGAGCAATCGAGCAGTACTTC.

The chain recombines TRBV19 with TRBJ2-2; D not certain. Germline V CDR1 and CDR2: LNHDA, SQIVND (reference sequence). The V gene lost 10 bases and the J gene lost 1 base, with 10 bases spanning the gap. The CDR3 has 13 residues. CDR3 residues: CATRRQNTGELFF. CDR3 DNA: TGTGCCACCAGACGTCAGAACACCGGGGAGCTGTTTTTT.

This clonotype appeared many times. The CDR3 region has the DNA TGTGCCAGCTCCGAACGGGGAGGAGCGAAGGTGCAGTACTTC. This translates into CASSERGGAKVQYF. This rearrangement joins TRBV2 to TRBJ2-7, with D possibly being TRBD2 (6 bases). Trimming removed 8 bases from V and 9 bases from J, with 23 bases in between. CDR3 length: 14 residues. CDR1 SNHLY and CDR2 FYNNEI come from the germline V gene.

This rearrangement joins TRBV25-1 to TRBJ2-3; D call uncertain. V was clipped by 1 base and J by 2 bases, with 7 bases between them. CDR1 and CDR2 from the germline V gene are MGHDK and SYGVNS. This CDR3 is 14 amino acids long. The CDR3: CASSESVNTDTQYF. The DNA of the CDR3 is TGTGCCAGCAGTGAATCAGTGAACACAGATACGCAGTATTTT.

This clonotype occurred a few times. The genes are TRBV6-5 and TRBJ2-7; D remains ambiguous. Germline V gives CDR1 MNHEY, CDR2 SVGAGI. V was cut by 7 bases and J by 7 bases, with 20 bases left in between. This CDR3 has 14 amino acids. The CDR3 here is CASTYVEGAGEQYF. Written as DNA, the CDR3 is TGTGCCAGCACCTACGTTGAAGGAGCCGGAGAGCAGTACTTC.

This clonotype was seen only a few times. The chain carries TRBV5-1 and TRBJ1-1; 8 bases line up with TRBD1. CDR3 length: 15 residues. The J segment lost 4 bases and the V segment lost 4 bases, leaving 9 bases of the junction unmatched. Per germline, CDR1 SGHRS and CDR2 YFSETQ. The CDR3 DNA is TGCGCCAGCAGCCCCTACGACAGGGGAAGCACTGAAGCTTTCTTT. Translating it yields CASSPYDRGSTEAFF.